A selection of T cell receptor beta chains follows, all from one sample in a study of shared clonotypes between healthy human individuals. Generated by immunoSEQ multiplex PCR, the TCRdb table keeps only in-frame clones and is missing some. The sample has hundreds of thousands of clones, about 95% seen once. Sequencing used naive CD8+ T cells sorted from blood. All receptors come from a woman aged 25 to 39 in good health. Each CDR3 is given with its conserved first and last residue. The D gene is left open where the match is weak. Clone size is shown for a subset of rows, as once, few, many or a class of expanded clone.

v_gene	d_gene	j_gene	abundance	CDR3nt	CDR3aa
TRBV2	TRBD2	TRBJ2-3	-	TGTGCCAGCAGTGAGGGGAGGATTAGCGGGAGTTTTTCAGATACGCAGTATTTT	CASSEGRISGSFSDTQYF
TRBV19	-	TRBJ2-7	-	TGTGCCAGTAGTATCGGCAGCTCCTACGAGCAGTACTTC	CASSIGSSYEQYF
TRBV4-1	-	TRBJ2-3	once	TGCGCCAGCAGCTTGGACCCCACAGATACGCAGTATTTT	CASSLDPTDTQYF
TRBV28	TRBD2	TRBJ2-1	-	TGTGCCAGCAGCTTACATTGGACTAGCGGGGGAAATAAGGACCTCAATGAGCAGTTCTTC	CASSLHWTSGGNKDLNEQFF
TRBV4-1	-	TRBJ2-2	-	TGCGCCAGCAGCCCGTGGACGGGCAGCGGGGAGCTGTTTTTT	CASSPWTGSGELFF
TRBV19	-	TRBJ2-1	-	TGTGCCAGTAGTACCCCCGAAGGAATCTACAATGAGCAGTTCTTC	CASSTPEGIYNEQFF
TRBV2	-	TRBJ1-1	-	TGTGCCAGCAGAAAAACCGACCTGAACACTGAAGCTTTCTTT	CASRKTDLNTEAFF
TRBV28	-	TRBJ2-7	once	TGTGCCAGCATTCCTCGGATCCGACACTCACTTTCCTACGAGCAGTACTTC	CASIPRIRHSLSYEQYF
TRBV19	-	TRBJ2-1	-	TGTGCCAGTAGTATGCCCGGGGCCTACAATGAGCAGTTCTTC	CASSMPGAYNEQFF
TRBV2	-	TRBJ2-6	-	TGTGCCCAACAGGCCTCTGGGGCCAACGTCCTGACTTTC	CAQQASGANVLTF
TRBV15	TRBD1	TRBJ1-1	-	TGTGCCACCAGCGCAGACAGGGCGTCGCCGGAAGCTTTCTTT	CATSADRASPEAFF
TRBV28	TRBD2	TRBJ2-5	-	TGTGCCAGCAGTAGTCCCGGGACTAGCGGAGAGACCCAGTACTTC	CASSSPGTSGETQYF
TRBV29-1	TRBD1	TRBJ1-2	-	TGCAGCGTTGTCTCGACAGGGGAGTGGGTTCTAGCCGGTGGCTACACCTTC	CSVVSTGEWVLAGGYTF
TRBV28	-	TRBJ2-1	-	TGTGCCAGCAGTTTTGTGATTCCGGACCCAACCTACAATGAGCAGTTCTTC	CASSFVIPDPTYNEQFF
TRBV19	TRBD1	TRBJ2-2	once	TGTGCCAGTAGCCAGGACAGGTTCAACACCGGGGAGCTGTTTTTT	CASSQDRFNTGELFF
TRBV4-1	TRBD2	TRBJ2-7	-	TGCGCCAGCAGCCAAGGAGACCGTGGCGGGAGGGGTTACGAGCAGTACTTC	CASSQGDRGGRGYEQYF
TRBV6-5	TRBD1	TRBJ1-3	-	TGTGCCAGCAGTTCCCCGACAGGGCCTGGAAACACCATATATTTT	CASSSPTGPGNTIYF
TRBV28	TRBD2	TRBJ2-3	-	TGTGCCAGCAGTTTATCGAGTTTAGCGGGAGTTGAGGGAGATACGCAGTATTTT	CASSLSSLAGVEGDTQYF
TRBV7-9	-	TRBJ1-5	-	TGTGCCAGCAGCTCGAAGGGGCCAAATCAGCCCCAGCATTTT	CASSSKGPNQPQHF
TRBV7-9	-	TRBJ2-3	-	TGTGCCAGCAGCCCATGGAAGGGTAGCACAGATACGCAGTATTTT	CASSPWKGSTDTQYF
TRBV19	-	TRBJ2-2	-	TGTGCCAGTAGTATAGATCTGGAGGGGGCGAACGCCGGGGAGCTGTTTTTT	CASSIDLEGANAGELFF
TRBV2	TRBD1	TRBJ2-7	-	TGTGCCAGCAGTTACCACAGGGGTTCCTACGAGCAGTACTTC	CASSYHRGSYEQYF